This T cell receptor (beta chain) appears in the sequencing data of a study of T-cell reconstitution after alpha-beta-depleted transplantation in children. The germline V and J ends were trimmed by 8 bases and 3 bases, with 20 bases remaining between them. The germline CDR1 and CDR2 sequences are MNHEY and SVGAGI. The CDR3 totals 15 residues. For TCRbeta, the library was prepared with unique molecular identifiers. In TCRdb, the PCR reads were re-called with MiXCR into one record per CDR3 protein. The sample carries just under 550,000 distinct CDR3 sequences, 15% to 20% recorded once. The sequence was obtained from a human donor who donated a stem cell graft to a child with acute lymphoblastic leukemia. This chain connects TRBV6-5 to TRBJ2-7; perhaps D is TRBD1 or TRBD2 (5 bases each). Sequencing was performed on PBMCs from the stem cell graft donor, taken from the stem cell graft. CDR3 loop: CASGWLGDSIYEQYF. The CDR3 coding sequence is TGTGCCAGCGGTTGGTTGGGGGATTCGATCTACGAGCAGTACTTC.